The clone carrying this TCR beta chain has a single count. Its specificity is unknown. Germline CDR1 KGHSH, CDR2 LQKENI. V was clipped by 3 bases and J by 7 bases, with 10 bases between them. The CDR3 has 13 residues. The TCR beta cDNA libraries contained unique molecular identifiers. Yield was around 500,000 cDNA molecules from approximately 0.91 to 9.4 million T cells. TCRdb ran MiXCR on the PCR reads and lists one entry per CDR3 protein. The table lists 430,000 or so distinct CDR3 sequences, 30% to 45% of them singletons. The data were obtained in a study of post-analysis software for immune sequencing data. For the study at large: In terms of disease course, relapsing-remitting, secondary progressive and progressive-relapsing multiple sclerosis were included. Study-level findings and limits: Elevated frequency relative to controls characterized several TRBV segments in patients, TRBV5-6, TRBV5-1 and TRBV20-1 among them. Compared with controls, patients showed significantly lower normalized Chao1 diversity.

This TCR was sampled from a girl aged 2-10 years with multiple sclerosis. V gene TRBV18 combines with J gene TRBJ2-4; D is undetermined. Material for sequencing was blood. CDR3 nucleotides: TGTGCCAGCTCACCCGTCATGGACAACATTCAGTACTTC. Translated, it gives CASSPVMDNIQYF.